A single T cell receptor beta chain is shown here with its context. What it binds is not known. The V segment lost 3 bases and the J segment 8 bases; nucleotides outside the gene matches: 7. This CDR3 has 15 amino acids. The V gene's germline CDR1 is LGHNA and CDR2 YNFKEQ. This sample was taken from a study of cytomegalovirus exposure and HLA in healthy donors. For the study at large: Of all 400 or so donors who were genotyped, roughly 81% belonged to the Caucasian-associated ancestry cluster.

Study results and caveats: Associated with cytomegalovirus, according to the listing, were 170 or so TCR beta chains. A later analysis found most CMV-associated TCR beta chains apparently HLA-restricted.

Primers for the PCR totalled 60 Vbeta and 13 Jbeta. TCRdb's table, derived via immunoSEQ multiplex PCR, lists solely in-frame clones and lacks some. The table has approximately 92,000 clones, approximately 81% seen once; the top ten hold roughly 4%. Specimen: PBMCs. V is TRBV4-2 and J is TRBJ2-1; 10 bases are a match to TRBD1. The receptor's source is a woman aged 65 to 85 in good health and CMV-seropositive. CDR3 nucleotide sequence: TGTGCCAGCAGCCAGAGACCGGGACAGGGGCATGAGCAGTTCTTC. Residues: CASSQRPGQGHEQFF.